This passage covers 15 T cell receptor beta chains from one sample sequenced in a study of T cell repertoires in cytomegalovirus infection (dated by TCRdb to the late 2010s). Their antigens are not known. The treatment or condition label here, explained by the study, means: in vitro stimulation with specific CMV peptide epitopes to enrich CMV-specific T cells. Sequenced on an Illumina HiSeq 1500. TCRdb trimmed the raw reads at Q25, called clones with MiXCR and kept productive beta chains. Every entry covers one CDR3 protein and lists the most common genes and DNA from its rows. The sample profile shows 650,000 to 900,000 distinct CDR3 sequences; about 27% of them were found once. The ten largest clones add up to about an eighth of the sample. Sequencing used cultured CD8+ T cells from PBMCs, obtained from culture after CMV antigen stimulation. These receptors all come from a human donor in good health (CMV status not recorded). Some clones in this sample may be carry-over from other donors' samples.

On this clonotype: A much larger clone lies a single base off, so this may be a read error. The CDR3 does not close with the conserved phenylalanine or tryptophan, likely indicating a read error. The chain uses TRBV7-6 and TRBJ2-1, with TRBD2 matching 8 bases. V lost 3 bases, J lost 6 bases, and 7 bases stayed unmatched. Germline-derived CDR1 and CDR2 are SGHVS and FNYEAQ. This CDR3 has 15 amino acids. Written as DNA, the CDR3 is TGTGCCAGCAGCTTGCGGGGGGCGATTTTCAATGAGCAGTTCTGC. This translates into CASSLRGAIFNEQFC.

The DNA for the CDR3 is TGTGCCAGGTCGACTAGCGGGGCCCCCGGGGATGAGCAGTTCTTC. Its protein is CARSTSGAPGDEQFF. V usage is TRBV27 and J usage is TRBJ2-1; TRBD2 aligns across 11 bases. Germline CDR1 and CDR2: MNHEY and SMNVEV (reference sequence). There are 15 residues in the CDR3. V shed 9 bases, J shed 8 bases, and the junction held 12 bases outside the gene matches.

The gene calls are TRBV3-1 and TRBJ2-3; TRBD2 is a possible D gene (6 bases). This CDR3 is 12 amino acids long. Trimming pared 3 bases from V and 8 bases from J, leaving 9 bases between. From germline, CDR1 is LGHDT and CDR2 YNNKEL (reference sequence). The CDR3 bases are TGTGCCAGCAGCCACCTGGAGGGTACGCAGTATTTT. Its translation: CASSHLEGTQYF.

CDR3 residues: CASSIGTSNFYNEQFF. The CDR3 DNA reads TGTGCCAGTAGTATTGGGACTAGCAATTTTTACAATGAGCAGTTCTTC. This sequence joins TRBV19 and TRBJ2-1, with 9 bases matching TRBD2. J was trimmed by 4 bases and V by 3 bases; bases with no gene match: 7. The CDR3 has 16 residues. Germline CDR1 reads LNHDA; CDR2 reads SQIVND (reference sequence).

As to this clonotype: The junction differs from germline at one of its ends, possibly a read error. V gene TRBV10-3 combines with J gene TRBJ2-1; D gene unclear. In germline, CDR1 is ENHRY, CDR2 SYGVKD. CDR3 size: 16 residues. In DNA, the CDR3 is TGTGCCATCAGTGGGCGCAGGCAGAGCTCCTACAATGGGCAGTTCTTC. Its protein is CAISGRRQSSYNGQFF.

The DNA of the CDR3 is TGTGCCAGCAGTCCGACAGGGGTTGGTGAGCAGTTCTTC. It yields the protein CASSPTGVGEQFF. The genes are TRBV12-3 or TRBV12-4 and TRBJ2-1; 8 bases are a match to TRBD1. The CDR3 is made up of 13 amino acids. V lost 5 bases and J lost 9; bases outside the gene matches: 6.

This clonotype was observed a handful of times. The chain carries TRBV11-1 and TRBJ2-5, with 9 bases identical to TRBD1. The length of the CDR3 is 14 residues. V lost 3 bases, J lost 5 bases, and 4 bases stayed unmatched. Germline V gene lookup returns CDR1 SGHAT and CDR2 FQDESV (reference sequence). DNA of the CDR3: TGTGCCAGCAGCTTTAACAGGGGGCTGGAGACCCAGTACTTC. This codes for CASSFNRGLETQYF.

The V and J genes are TRBV6-6 and TRBJ1-2; 11 bases align to TRBD1. This CDR3 spans 18 amino acids. Trimming cost V 0 bases and J 1 base; bases outside gene matches: 7. Germline V gives CDR1 MNHNY, CDR2 SVGAGI (reference sequence). This CDR3 is CASSYSSWDRGGNYGYTF. The CDR3 coding sequence is TGTGCCAGCAGTTACTCGAGTTGGGACAGGGGGGGTAACTATGGCTACACCTTC.

This clonotype was observed a handful of times. The chain recombines TRBV20-1 with TRBJ1-5, with TRBD1 matching 7 bases. The CDR3 loop spans 17 amino acids. The germline gives CDR1 DFQATT, CDR2 SNEGSKA (reference sequence). J gave up 0 bases and V 1 base, and 9 bases lay outside the gene matches. The CDR3 DNA is TGCAGTGCTAGAGGACAGGGAAGGGAGTATAGCAATCAGCCCCAGCATTTT. This encodes CSARGQGREYSNQPQHF.

This clonotype has more than one count but fewer than ten. This chain uses TRBV5-4 with TRBJ1-3; no clear D gene. Trimming removed 10 bases from V and 0 bases from J, with 11 bases in between. Germline CDR1 SGHNT, CDR2 YYREEE (reference sequence). This CDR3 contains 13 residues. Here the CDR3 DNA reads TGTGCCGGCAAAATGTTCTCTGGAAACACCATATATTTT. Protein: CAGKMFSGNTIYF. Together with reference TRBV5-4 and TRBJ1-3, the CDR3 gives the full variable domain: ETGVTQSPTHLIKTRGQQVTLRCSSQSGHNTVSWYQQALGQGPQFIFQYYREEENGRGNFPPRFSGLQFPNYSSELNVNALELDDSALYLCAGKMFSGNTIYFGEGSWLTVV.

There are a few counts of this clonotype. This sequence joins TRBV20-1 and TRBJ2-7; the D gene is possibly TRBD2 (6 bases). The CDR3 length is 15 residues. V lost 3 bases and J 1 base, leaving 16 bases between the germline ends. Germline assignment: CDR1 DFQATT and CDR2 SNEGSKA (reference sequence). The DNA for the CDR3 is TGCAGTGCTAGCCCCCCAAACCGGGAGTCCTACGAGCAGTACTTC. Residues: CSASPPNRESYEQYF.

In this sample, this clonotype turned up many times. The rearrangement links TRBV7-6 to TRBJ2-1, with 13 bases matching TRBD2. Germline values: CDR1 SGHVS, CDR2 FNYEAQ. The ends lost 2 bases at V and 0 bases at J; junction bases unmatched: 10. The CDR3 totals 20 residues. The CDR3 DNA sequence: TGTGCCAGCAGCTTAAGGGGGGGACTAGCGGGGACAATCTCCTACAATGAGCAGTTCTTC. Translating it yields CASSLRGGLAGTISYNEQFF.

This clonotype turned up a few times. V usage is TRBV7-6 and J usage is TRBJ1-5; D possibly corresponds to TRBD1 (5 bases). V dropped 0 bases and J dropped 10 bases, with 10 bases sitting between them. The CDR3 contains 13 residues. CDR1 and CDR2 (germline): SGHVS, FNYEAQ. This CDR3 is CASSLAAGSPQHF. CDR3 sequence (DNA): TGTGCCAGCAGCTTAGCGGCAGGGTCTCCCCAGCATTTT.

The chain combines TRBV6-2 or TRBV6-3 with TRBJ2-7; weak D call: TRBD1 (7 bases). The CDR3 has 13 residues. V lost 5 bases to trimming and J lost 3 bases, with 11 bases between them. Germline V CDR1 and CDR2: MNHEY, SVGEGT. CDR3 residues: CASSNRGLYEQYV. CDR3 bases: TGTGCCAGCAGTAACAGGGGACTCTACGAGCAGTACGTC.

The V gene is TRBV7-9, the J gene TRBJ2-2; TRBD2 matches 7 bases. Looked up from germline, CDR1 is SEHNR and CDR2 is FQNEAQ (reference sequence). The CDR3 length is 17 residues. V lost 1 base, J lost 3 bases, and 8 bases stayed unmatched. The DNA for the CDR3 is TGTGCCAGCAGCTTAGACAAATGGGACTACCACACCGGGGAGCTGTTTTTT. It translates to CASSLDKWDYHTGELFF.